One and the same sample provided the 18 T cell receptor beta chains below, sequenced in a study of blood T cell repertoires in COVID-19. Using immunoSEQ multiplex PCR, the repertoire was profiled, and TCRdb retains in-frame clones only, with some absent. The sample records 150,000 or so clones, around 87% being singletons. Sequenced: PBMCs or T cells enriched from blood (not recorded which). These receptors were taken from a middle-aged woman who had been exposed to COVID-19.

The J gene is TRBJ1-3, the V gene TRBV5-1, with a weak D call TRBD1 (5 bases). Germline loops: CDR1 SGHRS, CDR2 YFSETQ. This CDR3 region has 15 residues. V was pared by 2 bases and J by 0 bases, with 9 bases between. This CDR3 is CASSLGEISGNTIYF. The CDR3 nucleotides are TGCGCCAGCAGCTTAGGGGAAATCTCTGGAAACACCATATATTTT.

V usage is TRBV6-1 and J usage is TRBJ1-6; possibly TRBD1 for D (5 bases). With 4 bases removed from V and 7 bases from J, the gap between germline ends came to 17 bases. The germline gives CDR1 MNHNS, CDR2 SASEGT. The CDR3 extends over 16 amino acids. CDR3 loop: CASSARGGSRNSPLHF. The CDR3 DNA reads TGTGCCAGCAGTGCCCGGGGGGGGAGCCGAAATTCACCCCTCCACTTT.

The count of this clone is one. This rearrangement joins TRBV18 to TRBJ1-6; D is unresolved. Germline V CDR1 and CDR2: KGHSH, LQKENI. The V and J ends lost 2 bases and 10 bases respectively, with 15 bases between them. This CDR3 is built from 15 residues. The CDR3 sequence: CASSPRGSGLSPLHF. The CDR3 coding sequence is TGTGCCAGCTCACCAAGAGGAAGCGGGTTATCACCCCTCCACTTT.

The chain couples TRBV15 to TRBJ1-4; 8 bases match TRBD1. This CDR3 is built from 18 residues. CDR1 is LNHNV, CDR2 YYDKDF, per germline (reference sequence). The V segment lost 3 bases and the J segment 1 base; nucleotides outside the gene matches: 10. CDR3 protein: CATSSYARQGITNEKLFF. Here the CDR3 DNA reads TGTGCCACCAGCAGCTATGCAAGACAGGGGATAACTAATGAAAAACTGTTTTTT.

This rearrangement joins TRBV4-3 to TRBJ2-1, with D possibly being TRBD1 (6 bases). Trimming left V 0 bases short and J 1 base short, with 10 bases between. There are 16 residues in the CDR3. Germline V gene data show CDR1 as LGHNA and CDR2 as YSLEER. In DNA form, the CDR3 reads TGCGCCAGCAGCCAAGATGGGCAGGGGTCCTACAATGAGCAGTTCTTC. This gives the protein CASSQDGQGSYNEQFF.

The chain uses TRBV7-7 and TRBJ2-3, with 8 positions matching TRBD2. The CDR3 sequence is 15 residues long. CDR1 is SSHAT, CDR2 FNYEAQ, per germline (reference sequence). The J segment lost 4 bases and the V segment lost 5 bases, leaving 8 bases of the junction unmatched. The CDR3 bases are TGTGCCAGCAGCGAGTCAGCGGGAGTGGCAGATACGCAGTATTTT. Amino acid sequence: CASSESAGVADTQYF.

The V gene is TRBV14, the J gene TRBJ2-1; a weak D match, TRBD2 (6 bases). Per the germline V gene, CDR1 is SGHDN and CDR2 is FVKESK. This CDR3 has 13 residues. Trimming removed 3 bases at V and 6 bases at J, with 9 bases between. For the CDR3, the DNA is TGTGCCAGCAGCCACTGGGGACTCAATGAGCAGTTCTTC. Its translation: CASSHWGLNEQFF.

J is TRBJ2-3 and V is TRBV6-4, with 9 positions matching TRBD1. Germline V gene data show CDR1 as MRHNA and CDR2 as SNTAGT. This CDR3 has 15 amino acids. The ends lost 5 bases at V and 0 bases at J; junction bases unmatched: 3. In DNA form, the CDR3 reads TGTGCCAGCAGTCCCGGGACAGGGAGCACAGATACGCAGTATTTT. The encoded protein is CASSPGTGSTDTQYF.

V usage is TRBV28 and J usage is TRBJ2-4, with D tentatively TRBD1 (6 bases). The ends were cut back, 6 bases at V and 7 bases at J, with 16 bases in the middle. CDR1 is MDHEN, CDR2 SYDVKM, per germline. This CDR3 has 14 residues. CDR3: CASSFRGTSNIQYF. Written as DNA, the CDR3 is TGTGCCAGCAGCTTTAGGGGGACATCCAACATTCAGTACTTC.

Only one count was recorded for this clone. The chain links TRBV6-2 or TRBV6-3 to TRBJ1-4, with 9 bases aligning to TRBD1. The germline CDR1 and CDR2 sequences are MNHEY and SVGEGT. V shed 2 bases and J 7 bases; nucleotides not matched to a gene: 5. The CDR3 runs to 15 residues. In DNA form, the CDR3 reads TGTGCCAGCAGTTACCACCGGGACAGGGTTGAAAAACTGTTTTTT. Its translation is CASSYHRDRVEKLFF.

The CDR3 here is CASSSAAGPQETQYF. CDR3 in DNA: TGTGCCAGCAGTTCCGCCGCAGGGCCCCAAGAGACCCAGTACTTC. The chain combines TRBV28 with TRBJ2-5; TRBD1 is a possible D gene (5 bases). The CDR3 loop spans 15 amino acids. Germline V CDR1 and CDR2: MDHEN, SYDVKM. V was shortened by 4 bases and J by 1 base, with 13 bases between the two germline ends.

The chain uses TRBV7-2 and TRBJ1-5, with D possibly being TRBD1 (6 bases). Germline V gene data show CDR1 as SGHTA and CDR2 as FQGNSA. The CDR3 length is 14 residues. Trimming left V 2 bases short and J 7 bases short, with 12 bases between. The CDR3 spells CASSLNRAGQPQHF. CDR3 in DNA: TGTGCCAGCAGCTTAAACAGGGCGGGCCAGCCCCAGCATTTT.

The chain has TRBV5-1 and TRBJ1-2; D is unclear. CDR3 length: 13 amino acids. The germline V gene encodes CDR1 SGHRS and CDR2 YFSETQ. V lost 0 bases, J lost 4 bases, and 7 bases lay in between. This CDR3 is CASSLGTGYGYTF. DNA of the CDR3: TGCGCCAGCAGCTTGGGGACTGGCTATGGCTACACCTTC.

This clone was seen once. This chain joins TRBV4-1 and TRBJ1-5; D gene ambiguous. Trimming removed 4 bases from V and 5 bases from J, with 27 bases in between. From germline, CDR1 is MGHRA and CDR2 YSYEKL. The CDR3 consists of 19 residues. The CDR3 DNA reads as TGCGCCAGCAGCCCCCCTAGGAGGGTAGGAACAGAAAAAGATCAGCCCCAGCATTTT. It specifies CASSPPRRVGTEKDQPQHF.

In this sample, this clone turned up once. The V call is TRBV19, the J call TRBJ1-1; unclear D gene. Germline assignment: CDR1 LNHDA and CDR2 SQIVND (reference sequence). Trimming pared 1 base from V and 10 bases from J, leaving 7 bases between. CDR3 length equals 11 residues. The DNA of the CDR3 is TGTGCCAGTAGTATAGGTCGGGGAGCTTTCTTT. Its protein product is CASSIGRGAFF.

The chain links TRBV7-3 to TRBJ2-1; D is unclear. The CDR3 has 15 residues. Germline assignment: CDR1 SGHTA and CDR2 FQGTGA. Trimming removed 3 bases at V and 5 bases at J, with 14 bases between. This chain's CDR3 is CASSFSGGRHNEQFF. For the CDR3, the DNA is TGTGCCAGCAGCTTTTCGGGTGGCAGACACAATGAGCAGTTCTTC.

This clone came up once. The rearrangement uses TRBV7-9 and TRBJ2-5, with 12 bases fitting TRBD2. V lost 1 base, J lost 1 base, and 1 base stayed unmatched. The CDR3 length is 16 residues. Germline V gene data show CDR1 as SEHNR and CDR2 as FQNEAQ (reference sequence). CDR3 DNA: TGTGCCAGCAGCTTAGGACTAGCGGGAGTCCAAGAGACCCAGTACTTC. Encoded protein: CASSLGLAGVQETQYF.

This chain links TRBV10-3 with TRBJ2-5, with 10 bases matching TRBD2. The CDR3 length is 14 residues. In germline, CDR1 is ENHRY, CDR2 SYGVKD. The V segment lost 5 bases and the J segment 2 bases; nucleotides outside the gene matches: 2. CDR3 sequence reads: CAISRTSGQETQYF. The CDR3 nucleotides read TGTGCCATCAGTAGGACTAGCGGACAAGAGACCCAGTACTTC.